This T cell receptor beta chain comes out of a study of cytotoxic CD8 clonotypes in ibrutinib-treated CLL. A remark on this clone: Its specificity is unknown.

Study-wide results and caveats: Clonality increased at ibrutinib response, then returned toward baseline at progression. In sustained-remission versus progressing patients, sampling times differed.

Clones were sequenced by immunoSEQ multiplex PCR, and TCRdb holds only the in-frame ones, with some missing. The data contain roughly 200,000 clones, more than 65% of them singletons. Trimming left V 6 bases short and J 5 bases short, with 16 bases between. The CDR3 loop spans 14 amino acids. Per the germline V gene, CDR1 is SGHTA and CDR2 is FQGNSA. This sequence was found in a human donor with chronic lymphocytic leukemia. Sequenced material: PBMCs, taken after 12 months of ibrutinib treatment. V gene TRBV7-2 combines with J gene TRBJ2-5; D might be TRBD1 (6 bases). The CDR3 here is CASSNGGAGETQYF. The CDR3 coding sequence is TGTGCCAGCAGTAATGGGGGCGCGGGCGAGACCCAGTACTTC.